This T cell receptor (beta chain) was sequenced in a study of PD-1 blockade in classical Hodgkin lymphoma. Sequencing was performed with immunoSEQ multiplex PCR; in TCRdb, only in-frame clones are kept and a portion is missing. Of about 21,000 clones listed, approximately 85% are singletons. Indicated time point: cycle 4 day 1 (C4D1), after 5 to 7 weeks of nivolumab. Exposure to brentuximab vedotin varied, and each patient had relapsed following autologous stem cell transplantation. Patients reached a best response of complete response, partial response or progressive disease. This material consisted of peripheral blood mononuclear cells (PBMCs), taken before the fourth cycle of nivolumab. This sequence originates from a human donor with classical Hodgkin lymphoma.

The CDR3, as DNA: TGTGCCATCAGTGATCCGGGACAGGGTTATCAGCCCCAGCATTTT. It is translated as CAISDPGQGYQPQHF. The chain links TRBV10-3 to TRBJ1-5; 9 bases match TRBD1. Germline CDR1 is ENHRY and CDR2 is SYGVKD. This CDR3 spans 15 amino acids. The junction had 5 bases not matched to a gene; V was cut back by 3 bases and J by 5 bases.